This T cell receptor beta chain was obtained from a study of beta chain features in type 1 diabetes. Broader study findings: Naive, central memory and Treg TCRB repertoires appeared more alike in patients than in healthy donors. High-TCR-expressing cells could be over-represented by cDNA sequencing.

About this clone itself: Its antigen is still unknown.

Every isolated RNA sample was fully reverse transcribed, so sequencing captured expressed TCRB transcripts. Sequencing was performed with immunoSEQ multiplex PCR; in TCRdb, only in-frame clones are kept and a portion is missing. The repertoire holds fewer than 250,000 clones, roughly 70% seen once, with 0.053% in the top ten. The CDR3 totals 15 residues. Trimming shortened V by 4 bases and J by 5 bases, and 18 bases separated the two germline ends. Germline V CDR1 and CDR2: SGHRS, YFSETQ. Sorted CD4+ subsets: naive, central memory, regulatory, stem cell-like memory (CD45RO/CCR7/CD25/CD127/CD95/CD27 panel).

The TCR was taken from a young man in good health. Specimen: naive CD4+ T cells from blood. V and J are TRBV5-1 and TRBJ2-5, with D perhaps TRBD2 (5 bases). CDR3 protein: CASSPGGATGETQYF. CDR3 in DNA: TGCGCCAGCAGCCCCGGCGGCGCTACGGGGGAGACCCAGTACTTC.